The 16 T cell receptor beta chains listed next were all sequenced from one sample in a study of identical twins. TCRdb ran MiXCR on the 5' RACE reads and lists one entry per CDR3 protein. The repertoire holds about 570,000 distinct CDR3 sequences, 9.6% seen once, with around 3% in the top ten. The same data also contributed to another study, on yellow fever vaccine responses in identical twins.

The sample comprised PBMCs. The source is a woman under 30 in good health.

This clonotype showed up many times. CDR3 sequence reads: CASSVARADNQPQHF. The CDR3 DNA sequence: TGTGCCAGCAGCGTCGCTCGGGCAGACAATCAGCCCCAGCATTTT. The chain couples TRBV6-1 to TRBJ1-5; D is unresolved. Germline-derived CDR1 and CDR2 are MNHNS and SASEGT. Trimming took off 6 bases at V and 3 bases at J, with 15 bases between the two ends. The CDR3 is 15 residues long.

The CDR3: CAISGKDSEQETQYF. CDR3 DNA sequence: TGTGCCATCAGCGGAAAGGACAGCGAGCAAGAGACCCAGTACTTC. The rearrangement uses TRBV10-3 and TRBJ2-5; D is perhaps TRBD1 (6 bases). CDR1 ENHRY and CDR2 SYGVKD come from the germline V gene. V gave up 6 bases and J gave up 2 bases, with 16 bases separating them. The CDR3 is 15 residues long.

This clonotype occurred a few times. The chain carries TRBV29-1 and TRBJ2-5; TRBD1 matches 10 bases. CDR1 is SQVTM and CDR2 is ANQGSEA in the germline V gene. The V segment lost 1 base and the J segment 1 base; nucleotides outside the gene matches: 6. The CDR3 is made up of 16 amino acids. The CDR3 loop is CSVEARDRGPQETQYF. The CDR3 DNA sequence: TGCAGCGTTGAAGCCCGGGACAGGGGACCCCAAGAGACCCAGTACTTC.

This clonotype has a handful of counts. The V call is TRBV20-1, the J call TRBJ2-7; D is undetermined. The CDR3 is made up of 14 amino acids. Germline V gene sequence: CDR1 DFQATT, CDR2 SNEGSKA (reference sequence). Trimming left V 0 bases short and J 3 bases short, with 12 bases between. CDR3: CSAREGRTVYEQYF. CDR3 DNA: TGCAGTGCTAGAGAAGGACGGACCGTCTACGAGCAGTACTTC.

This clonotype was found a few times. The chain employs TRBV14 and TRBJ2-5; D is uncertain. V lost 4 bases to trimming and J lost 7 bases, with 13 bases between them. CDR1 is SGHDN, CDR2 FVKESK, per germline. The CDR3 contains 13 residues. CDR3 region: CASSPFGFGTQYF. The CDR3 DNA reads as TGTGCCAGCAGCCCCTTCGGGTTCGGGACCCAGTACTTC. The variable domain in full, with the rest retrieved from reference TRBV14 and TRBJ2-5, is EAGVTQFPSHSVIEKGQTVTLRCDPISGHDNLYWYRRVMGKEIKFLLHFVKESKQDESGMPNNRFLAERTGGTYSTLKVQPAELEDSGVYFCASSPFGFGTQYFGPGTRLLVL.

This chain links TRBV6-4 with TRBJ2-3; D gene uncertain. Trimming cost V 5 bases and J 2 bases, with 11 bases left between them. This CDR3 has 14 amino acids. Germline lookup yields CDR1 MRHNA and CDR2 SNTAGT. The CDR3 DNA reads TGTGCCAGCAGTACCAGTTTCTACACAGATACGCAGTATTTT. Its protein is CASSTSFYTDTQYF.

This clonotype was found many times. The CDR3, as DNA: TGTGCCAGCAGCCAAGAATCGACTAGCGGGATTTACAATGAGCAGTTCTTC. It encodes CASSQESTSGIYNEQFF. V usage is TRBV4-2 and J usage is TRBJ2-1, with 11 bases lining up with TRBD2. Per the germline V gene, CDR1 is LGHNA and CDR2 is YNFKEQ. CDR3 size: 17 residues. The junction had 5 bases not matched to a gene; V was cut back by 0 bases and J by 4 bases.

This clonotype showed up just a few times. CDR3 sequence: CSVGKSTSGASGDTQYF. CDR3 nucleotides: TGCAGCGTTGGGAAATCCACCAGCGGGGCCTCCGGGGATACGCAGTATTTT. V is TRBV29-1 and J is TRBJ2-3; 7 bases match TRBD2. After removal of 4 bases from V and 6 bases from J, the junction contained 19 bases not matched to a gene. Germline V lookup: CDR1 SQVTM, CDR2 ANQGSEA. CDR3 size: 17 residues.

The rearrangement joins TRBV6-5 to TRBJ2-3, with 8 nucleotides matching TRBD2. The CDR3 is made up of 16 amino acids. The germline gives CDR1 MNHEY, CDR2 SVGAGI. V was clipped by 4 bases and J by 0 bases; unmatched bases: 6. The DNA of the CDR3 is TGTGCCAGCAGTTCCCCCGGGACTAGAAGCACAGATACGCAGTATTTT. This translates into CASSSPGTRSTDTQYF.

Only a few counts were recorded for this clonotype. The genes are TRBV20-1 and TRBJ2-7, with 15 bases fitting TRBD2. Trimming at V came to 2 bases and at J to 7 bases, leaving 9 bases not matched to a gene. Per the germline V gene, CDR1 is DFQATT and CDR2 is SNEGSKA (reference sequence). CDR3 length: 16 amino acids. The CDR3 loop reads CSARTGTSGGFGEQYF. CDR3 in DNA: TGCAGTGCTAGAACTGGGACTAGCGGGGGGTTTGGGGAGCAGTACTTC.

This clonotype was seen a handful of times. The chain links TRBV18 to TRBJ2-5; a weak D match, TRBD1 (5 bases). Trimming pared 6 bases from V and 2 bases from J, leaving 13 bases between. The CDR3 has 14 amino acids. The V gene's germline CDR1 is KGHSH and CDR2 LQKENI. CDR3 DNA: TGTGCCAGCTCCAAAATGACAGAACAAGAGACCCAGTACTTC. Translating gives CASSKMTEQETQYF.

In this sample, this clonotype turned up many times. The CDR3 loop is CASIPAGGKSEQFF. The CDR3 DNA reads as TGTGCCAGCATCCCAGCGGGAGGTAAGAGTGAGCAGTTCTTC. The chain has TRBV6-1 and TRBJ2-1, with 9 bases aligning to TRBD2. Per the germline V gene, CDR1 is MNHNS and CDR2 is SASEGT. After removal of 7 bases from V and 9 bases from J, the junction contained 10 bases not matched to a gene. The CDR3 contains 14 residues.

The J gene is TRBJ2-6, the V gene TRBV18, with 9 bases lining up with TRBD1. V lost 3 bases to trimming and J lost 4 bases; unmatched junction nucleotides: 16. The CDR3 is 20 residues long. Germline V gene data show CDR1 as KGHSH and CDR2 as LQKENI. CDR3 DNA sequence: TGTGCCAGCTCACCTCCTCGGGACAGGGAGCCCTCAGGGGGGGCCAACGTCCTGACTTTC. Translated: CASSPPRDREPSGGANVLTF. The full variable domain, rest sourced from reference TRBV18 and TRBJ2-6, is NAGVMQNPRHLVRRRGQEARLRCSPMKGHSHVYWYRQLPEEGLKFMVYLQKENIIDESGMPKERFSAEFPKEGPSILRIQQVVRGDSAAYFCASSPPRDREPSGGANVLTFGAGSRLTVL.

The chain joins TRBV6-7 to TRBJ2-5, with a tentative D call TRBD2 (5 bases). TRBV6-7 is flagged as an ORF with uncertain function. This CDR3 is built from 14 residues. The ends were cut back, 3 bases at V and 3 bases at J, with 11 bases in the middle. The CDR3 is CASSYPSGKETQYF. For the CDR3, the DNA is TGTGCCAGCAGTTATCCGAGCGGAAAAGAGACCCAGTACTTC.

J is TRBJ2-5 and V is TRBV7-3; tentative D call: TRBD2 (5 bases). CDR3 length: 13 residues. V was clipped by 4 bases and J by 5 bases, with 11 bases between them. CDR1 SGHTA and CDR2 FQGTGA come from the germline V gene. The CDR3 region is CASSYGRGETQYF. CDR3 in DNA: TGTGCCAGCAGCTACGGACGAGGGGAGACCCAGTACTTC.

This clonotype turned up a few times. The chain employs TRBV20-1 and TRBJ1-1; TRBD1 might be the D (5 bases). The germline CDR1 and CDR2 sequences are DFQATT and SNEGSKA (reference sequence). CDR3 length: 14 amino acids. Trimming pared 1 base from V and 1 base from J, leaving 10 bases between. The CDR3: CSARGGTRNTEAFF. CDR3 DNA sequence: TGCAGTGCTAGAGGAGGGACCCGGAACACTGAAGCTTTCTTT.